Presented here are 27 T cell receptor beta chains from one specimen sequenced in a study of TIL therapy for anti-PD-1-resistant metastatic lung cancer. This was the immunoSEQ v3 assay. Assay: immunoSEQ multiplex PCR; the TCRdb copy retains only in-frame clones and omits some. Counted here are tens of thousands of clones, 80% to 90% occurring once; the ten biggest clones make up about 5%. The time point is: pre-treatment sample, taken before nivolumab and TIL therapy. The sequences come from blood, collected at baseline. These receptors were obtained from a person aged 25 to 79 with non-small cell lung cancer.

CDR3 nucleotide sequence: TGCGCCAGCAGAGCCCCGACTAGCGGGTTGCGAAATGAGCAGTTCTTC. Its translation: CASRAPTSGLRNEQFF. The rearrangement uses TRBV10-2 and TRBJ2-1; TRBD2 matches 10 bases. The CDR3 runs 16 residues. Germline CDR1 WSHSY, CDR2 SAAADI. V was clipped by 6 bases and J by 7 bases; unmatched bases: 12.

J is TRBJ1-1 and V is TRBV5-1; D is perhaps TRBD1 (5 bases). This CDR3 contains 15 residues. The V and J ends lost 5 bases and 3 bases respectively, with 17 bases between them. Germline CDR1 is SGHRS and CDR2 is YFSETQ. This chain's CDR3 is CASRTKEGLDTEAFF. In DNA form, the CDR3 reads TGCGCCAGCAGGACCAAGGAGGGGCTAGACACTGAAGCTTTCTTT.

The chain is built from TRBV29-1 and TRBJ2-3, with D unresolved. The CDR3 totals 12 residues. V was trimmed by 0 bases and J by 9 bases, leaving 10 bases between them. CDR1 is SQVTM and CDR2 is ANQGSEA in the germline V gene. In DNA, the CDR3 is TGCAGCGTTGAAGATCCCCATTGGACGCAGTATTTT. Protein: CSVEDPHWTQYF.

The J gene is TRBJ1-1, the V gene TRBV3-1 (or the pseudogene TRBV3-2); 11 bases are shared with TRBD1. This CDR3 is built from 14 residues. CDR1 LGHDT and CDR2 YNNKEL come from the germline V gene (reference sequence). The J segment lost 5 bases and the V segment lost 4 bases, leaving 3 bases of the junction unmatched. CDR3 nucleotide sequence: TGTGCCAGCAGCCCAGGGACAGGGGGTACTGAAGCTTTCTTT. This encodes CASSPGTGGTEAFF.

This chain links TRBV2 with TRBJ1-1, with 8 bases aligning to TRBD1. Trimming took 8 bases from V and 4 from J; bases not matched to a gene: 9. In germline, CDR1 is SNHLY, CDR2 FYNNEI. The CDR3 has 14 amino acids. The CDR3 DNA sequence: TGTGCCAGCGGAAAACAGGGGGTCAGCACTGAAGCTTTCTTT. Protein sequence: CASGKQGVSTEAFF.

Written as DNA, the CDR3 is TGTGCCACCCGACAGGACCATGAGCAGTTCTTC. The encoded protein is CATRQDHEQFF. The chain links TRBV24-1 to TRBJ2-1; tentative D call: TRBD1 (6 bases). The V gene's germline CDR1 is KGHDR and CDR2 SFDVKD. The CDR3 runs 11 residues. V shed 9 bases and J shed 8 bases, with 10 bases lying between them.

V gene TRBV30 combines with J gene TRBJ2-7; D possibly uses TRBD1 or TRBD2 (5 bases each). Germline CDR1 reads GTSNPN; CDR2 reads SVGIG (reference sequence). This CDR3 contains 12 residues. V gave up 4 bases and J gave up 12 bases, with 19 bases separating them. CDR3 nucleotide sequence: TGTGCCTGGACAGGGTCGGACCATCTAGCGTACTTC. It is translated as CAWTGSDHLAYF.

This rearrangement joins TRBV19 to TRBJ2-7; TRBD1 agrees at 7 bases. Germline V gene lookup returns CDR1 LNHDA and CDR2 SQIVND (reference sequence). V trimming: 4 bases; J trimming: 0 bases; junction bases outside the gene matches: 9. This CDR3 spans 16 amino acids. CDR3 DNA sequence: TGTGCCAGTAGTACCGACGGGACAGTCGGCTCCTACGAGCAGTACTTC. Translation gives CASSTDGTVGSYEQYF.

The rearrangement uses TRBV28 and TRBJ1-2; 10 positions match TRBD1. The CDR3 has 17 residues. Germline lookup yields CDR1 MDHEN and CDR2 SYDVKM. V gave up 6 bases and J gave up 8 bases; unmatched junction bases: 18. CDR3 in amino acids: CASSKGRGDRGRYGYTF. The CDR3 DNA reads as TGTGCCAGCAGCAAAGGGAGGGGGGACAGGGGACGGTACGGCTACACCTTC.

The rearrangement links TRBV5-8 to TRBJ1-2, with 10 bases matching TRBD1. The CDR3 is 14 residues long. Unmatched junction bases numbered 2, after V lost 0 bases and J lost 6 bases. Germline CDR1 is SGHTS and CDR2 is YDEGEE. Here the CDR3 reads CASSLGQGANGYTF. The CDR3 DNA reads as TGTGCCAGCAGCTTGGGACAGGGGGCGAATGGCTACACCTTC. The complete variable domain, with remaining parts taken from reference TRBV5-8 and TRBJ1-2, reads EAGVTQSPTHLIKTRGQQATLRCSPISGHTSVYWYQQALGLGLQFLLWYDEGEERNRGNFPPRFSGRQFPNYSSELNVNALELEDSALYLCASSLGQGANGYTFGSGTRLTVV.

This clone was observed a single time. The chain has TRBV5-4 and TRBJ1-2, with D possibly matching TRBD1 (6 bases). Between the trimmed V and J ends, which lost 5 bases and 5 bases, there was a span of 19 bases. Looked up from germline, CDR1 is SGHNT and CDR2 is YYREEE (reference sequence). CDR3 length: 15 residues. CDR3 nucleotides: TGTGCCAGCAGGCACTTTGAGGGGGATGATTATGGCTACACCTTC. It encodes CASRHFEGDDYGYTF.

The chain is built from TRBV6-6 and TRBJ2-5; D gene uncertain. Germline V gene sequence: CDR1 MNHNY, CDR2 SVGAGI (reference sequence). The CDR3 is 13 residues long. V lost 5 bases and J lost 2, with 9 bases in between. The CDR3 coding sequence is TGTGCCAGCAGTAGGAGAAGACAAGAGACCCAGTACTTC. Amino acid sequence: CASSRRRQETQYF.

The rearrangement uses TRBV7-2 and TRBJ2-2; no definite D call. The germline V gene has CDR1 SGHTA and CDR2 FQGNSA. The CDR3 spans 14 residues. The ends were cut back, 5 bases at V and 4 bases at J, with 11 bases in the middle. The CDR3 DNA reads TGTGCCAGCAGCCCTCGCGTCGGCACCGGGGAGCTGTTTTTT. Its protein product is CASSPRVGTGELFF.

This clone is a singleton in its sample. This CDR3 is CAWSVLQGRYEQYF. CDR3 bases: TGTGCCTGGAGTGTACTTCAGGGAAGGTACGAGCAGTACTTC. This rearrangement joins TRBV30 to TRBJ2-7; maybe TRBD1 (5 bases). Per germline, CDR1 GTSNPN and CDR2 SVGIG (reference sequence). This CDR3 has 14 residues. Deletions cut 0 bases from V and 4 bases from J, with 13 bases between.

The chain combines TRBV7-9 with TRBJ2-7; TRBD1 or TRBD2 may be the D gene (5 bases each). V lost 10 bases, J lost 5 bases, and 15 bases lay in between. This CDR3 comprises 12 residues. Germline CDR1 and CDR2: SEHNR and FQNEAQ (reference sequence). The CDR3 sequence is CATSVWGNEQYF. CDR3 in DNA: TGTGCCACCTCCGTGTGGGGGAACGAGCAGTACTTC.

The chain joins TRBV19 to TRBJ2-7; D is tentatively TRBD1 or TRBD2 (5 bases each). Germline CDR1 and CDR2: LNHDA and SQIVND (reference sequence). Trimming took 5 bases from V and 4 from J, leaving 15 bases between them. The CDR3 totals 14 residues. CDR3 nucleotides: TGTGCCAGTAGTTTCACCGGGACGGCTTACGAGCAGTACTTC. This codes for CASSFTGTAYEQYF.

This clone appeared once. The V call is TRBV5-3, the J call TRBJ1-1; D possibly corresponds to TRBD1 (5 bases). TRBV5-3 is labeled an ORF, and its function is uncertain. V was cut by 4 bases and J by 1 base, with 8 bases left in between. This CDR3 is built from 13 residues. The CDR3: CARSPGPNTEAFF. CDR3 nucleotides: TGTGCCAGAAGCCCGGGGCCGAACACTGAAGCTTTCTTT.

The chain employs TRBV15 and TRBJ2-3; a possible D gene is TRBD2 (6 bases). This CDR3 region has 14 residues. Germline loops: CDR1 LNHNV, CDR2 YYDKDF (reference sequence). V dropped 4 bases and J dropped 4 bases, with 12 bases sitting between them. The CDR3: CATSTSGVPDTQYF. CDR3 bases: TGTGCCACCAGCACTTCGGGAGTCCCAGATACGCAGTATTTT.

The chain carries TRBV28 and TRBJ2-7; D call uncertain. In germline, CDR1 is MDHEN, CDR2 SYDVKM. This CDR3 has 13 residues. V shed 3 bases and J shed 3 bases, with 9 bases lying between them. CDR3 sequence (DNA): TGTGCCAGCAGTTTTGGCGGTTTCTACGAGCAGTACTTC. Protein: CASSFGGFYEQYF.

This chain joins TRBV6-5 and TRBJ2-1, with 8 bases matching TRBD1. CDR3 length: 15 residues. From germline, CDR1 is MNHEY and CDR2 SVGAGI. The J segment lost 0 bases and the V segment lost 6 bases, leaving 4 bases of the junction unmatched. CDR3 loop: CASSLGQGSYNEQFF. CDR3 nucleotide sequence: TGTGCCAGCAGCCTCGGACAGGGCTCCTACAATGAGCAGTTCTTC.

The chain employs TRBV7-3 and TRBJ2-3; 9 nucleotides align to TRBD2. This CDR3 is built from 16 residues. Per the germline V gene, CDR1 is SGHTA and CDR2 is FQGTGA. Trimming at V came to 5 bases and at J to 5 bases, leaving 11 bases not matched to a gene. The CDR3 sequence is CASSARVAGVGDTQYF. The CDR3, as DNA: TGTGCCAGCAGCGCAAGGGTAGCGGGGGTTGGAGATACGCAGTATTTT.

The V call is TRBV11-2, the J call TRBJ1-5; the match to TRBD1 covers 7 bases. J lost 7 bases, V lost 5 bases, and 5 bases had no gene match. Germline lookup yields CDR1 SGHAT and CDR2 FQNNGV. This CDR3 is built from 13 residues. This CDR3 reads CASSQDRAQPQHF. CDR3 bases: TGTGCCAGCAGCCAAGACAGGGCCCAGCCCCAGCATTTT.

V is TRBV24-1 and J is TRBJ2-3; TRBD1 agrees at 11 bases. Germline loops: CDR1 KGHDR, CDR2 SFDVKD. With 4 bases clipped from V and 3 bases from J, the junction kept 5 bases outside the gene matches. CDR3 length equals 16 residues. CDR3 DNA sequence: TGTGCCACCAGTGACCCCGGGACAGGGGGAACAGATACGCAGTATTTT. Translating it yields CATSDPGTGGTDTQYF.

This clone was recorded a few times. This rearrangement joins TRBV10-1 to TRBJ1-2; 10 bases match TRBD1. V lost 5 bases and J lost 5; bases outside the gene matches: 11. Germline assignment: CDR1 WNHNN and CDR2 SYGVQD (reference sequence). The CDR3 loop spans 16 amino acids. For the CDR3, the DNA is TGCGCCAGCAGTCGGAGATTCCCGGGACAGGGGTATGGCTACACCTTC. Protein product: CASSRRFPGQGYGYTF.

The rearrangement joins TRBV11-2 to TRBJ1-4; possibly TRBD1 for D (6 bases). The CDR3 extends over 17 amino acids. Germline values: CDR1 SGHAT, CDR2 FQNNGV. V lost 2 bases and J 8 bases, leaving 21 bases between the germline ends. CDR3: CASSLLGTNKRREKLFF. The CDR3 nucleotides are TGTGCCAGCAGCTTATTAGGGACAAATAAAAGGCGAGAAAAACTGTTTTTT.

J is TRBJ2-7 and V is TRBV13; 16 positions match TRBD2. The J segment lost 7 bases and the V segment lost 5 bases, leaving 8 bases of the junction unmatched. The CDR3 has 16 amino acids. From germline, CDR1 is PRHDT and CDR2 FYEKMQ (reference sequence). The CDR3: CASSPVPGLAGGEQYF. In DNA, the CDR3 is TGTGCCAGCAGCCCAGTCCCGGGACTAGCGGGAGGGGAGCAGTACTTC.

Only a few counts were recorded for this clone. The chain is built from TRBV11-2 and TRBJ1-3, with 7 bases aligning to TRBD1. V dropped 7 bases and J dropped 4; count of bases not matched to a gene: 7. The CDR3 length is 14 residues. Germline V gene lookup returns CDR1 SGHAT and CDR2 FQNNGV. CDR3 nucleotide sequence: TGTGCCAGCAACTCCGGGACAGCAGGAAACACCATATATTTT. This encodes CASNSGTAGNTIYF.